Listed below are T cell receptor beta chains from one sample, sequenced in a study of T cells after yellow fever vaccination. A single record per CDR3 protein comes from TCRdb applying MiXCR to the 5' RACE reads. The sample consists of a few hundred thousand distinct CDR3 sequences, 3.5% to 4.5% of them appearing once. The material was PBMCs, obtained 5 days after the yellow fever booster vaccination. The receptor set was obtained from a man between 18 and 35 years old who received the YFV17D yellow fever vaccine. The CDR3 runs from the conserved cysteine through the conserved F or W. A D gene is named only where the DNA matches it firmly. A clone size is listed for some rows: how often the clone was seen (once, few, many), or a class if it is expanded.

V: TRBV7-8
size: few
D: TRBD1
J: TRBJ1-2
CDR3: CASSAYRGLANYGYTF
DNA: TGTGCCAGCAGCGCCTACAGGGGCCTCGCTAACTATGGCTACACCTTC

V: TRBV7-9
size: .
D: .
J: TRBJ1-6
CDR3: CASSLAVSSYNSPLHF
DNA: TGTGCCAGCAGCTTAGCAGTCAGCTCCTATAATTCACCCCTCCACTTT

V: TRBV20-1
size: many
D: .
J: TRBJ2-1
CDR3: CSASPPQGAGGSGEQFF
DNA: TGCAGTGCTAGTCCTCCTCAGGGGGCGGGGGGAAGCGGTGAGCAGTTCTTC

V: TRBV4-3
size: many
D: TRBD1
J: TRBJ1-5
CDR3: CASSQELDRGNQPQHF
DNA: TGCGCCAGCAGCCAAGAATTGGACAGGGGGAATCAGCCCCAGCATTTT

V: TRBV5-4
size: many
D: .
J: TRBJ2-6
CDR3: CASLFGPGANVLTF
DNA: TGTGCCAGCCTATTTGGGCCAGGGGCCAACGTCCTGACTTTC

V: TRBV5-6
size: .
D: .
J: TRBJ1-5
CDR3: CASSLEANNQPQHF
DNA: TGTGCCAGCAGCTTGGAGGCGAACAATCAGCCCCAGCATTTT

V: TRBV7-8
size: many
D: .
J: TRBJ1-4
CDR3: CASSLDLVRGPVF
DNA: TGTGCCAGCAGCTTAGATCTGGTCAGGGGCCCGGTTTTT

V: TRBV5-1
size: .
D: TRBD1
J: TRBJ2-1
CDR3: CASSLIGDRGDEQFF
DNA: TGCGCCAGCAGCTTAATCGGGGACAGGGGCGATGAGCAGTTCTTC

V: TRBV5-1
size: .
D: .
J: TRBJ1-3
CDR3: CASSLESSVPNTIYF
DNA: TGCGCCAGCAGCTTGGAATCGTCAGTACCAAACACCATATATTTT

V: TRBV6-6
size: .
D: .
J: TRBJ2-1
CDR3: CASSYSSQGSYNEQFF
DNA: TGTGCCAGCAGTTACTCGAGCCAGGGATCCTACAATGAGCAGTTCTTC